Sequencing of this TCR beta chain was carried out in a study of cytomegalovirus exposure and HLA in healthy donors (dated by TCRdb to 2016 to 2017). Context from the whole study: According to an earlier analysis of 587 of the donors, 150 million to 200 million T cells yielded approximately 120 million unique TCR beta sequences and around 280 Gb of sequence data. An earlier analysis of nearly 600 of the donors applied high-throughput TCR beta sequencing to assess whether each TCR beta V gene segment acted as functional or pseudogenic. Among roughly 400 genotyped donors of the cohort, an average of around 250,000 unique TCR beta nucleotide sequences was sequenced per donor, of which about 18% were non-productive. Approximately 310 gigabases of sequencing data and 70 million to 100 million unique TCR sequences were included in an early release covering about 700 HLA-typed donors. To predict cytomegalovirus infection status, the study combined high-throughput TCR immunosequencing, statistical association of individual TCRs with disease status, and machine learning. In a later genetic analysis, genome-wide SNP genotypes for 398 of the 666 donors were used, and that subset was treated as a discovery cohort. The number of donors typed differed by locus, with about 629-630 for A, B, C, DRB1 and DQB1, around 560 for DQA1, over 600 for DPA1, and 400 to 490 for DPB1. The study was designed to test whether signatures of past pathogen exposure could be identified by cataloging public T cell receptors. Along with the approximately 650-subject first cohort, a separate validation cohort of roughly 110 different subjects was used. Rather than using new phenotypic data, the later analysis identified candidate immune exposures from TCR beta sequences and from how often those sequences occurred across donors. Every discovery cohort repertoire had been produced on one sequencing platform. To study patterns of TCR occurrence, a later analysis re-analyzed previously published TCR beta repertoires from around 670 donors and added high-resolution HLA genotyping. The T cell repertoires of 550 to 850 subjects were profiled by immunosequencing and related to cytomegalovirus serostatus. Donor age, sex, ethnicity and CMV serostatus were compiled alongside the repertoire data. Of the roughly 400 genotyped donors, 75% to 85% were placed in the genetic ancestry cluster associated with self-reported Caucasian donors. Roughly five DR-DQ haplotypes were handled as single units for association and clustering because linkage in the cohort was strong. Class I and class II HLA loci were covered by the typing at four-digit resolution. What the authors observed across the whole study: A later analysis found that HLA-associated TCR beta chains were more clonally expanded and had lower generation probabilities than equally common non-associated chains. A later genetic analysis associated a missense DCLRE1C variant with V-gene and J-gene trimming of TCR beta chains, and an independent cohort replicated the association. A further reported finding was that TCR beta sequences accurately predicted the HLA-A and HLA-B alleles for most subjects in the first cohort. In vitro tests confirmed that three of the cytomegalovirus-associated TCR beta chains recognize cytomegalovirus antigens. In a later analysis, most CMV-associated TCR beta chains were found to appear HLA-restricted, with HLA associations seemingly driven largely by CMV exposure. Several of the top co-occurrence clusters appeared to be linked to parvovirus B19, influenza, CMV and Epstein-Barr virus, according to a later analysis. In a later analysis, TCR association rates were found to vary across HLA loci, with the most associated TCRs seen for DRB1 alleles and the fewest for HLA-C alleles. HLA typing was unavailable for some donors at each locus, so association tests used only the typed subset. Sequencing depth was assumed to be roughly uniform across donors in the presence/absence analyses, though that assumption may not hold. Assigning TCR associations to individual alleles was difficult when HLA alleles, especially DR and DQ, strongly co-occurred. In a later genetic analysis, fewer N-insertions in productive TCRs were reported among donors in an Asian-associated ancestry cluster than the roughly 700-donor mean. A cluster of highly shared sequence variants was judged likely to represent a technical artifact of the sequencing pipeline. In this cohort, only TCR beta chains were sequenced, and detectable features were limited by the absence of alpha or paired-chain data. The classifier was reported to diagnose cytomegalovirus status with high specificity and sensitivity in both the original and validation cohorts. The authors suggested that the approach could potentially be extended to other disease states and immunological phenotypes. At a false discovery rate of 0.05, a later analysis linked 15,000 to 20,000 TCR beta sequences to specific HLA alleles. Most TCR sequences were observed very rarely across donors, whereas some public TCRs were present in many individuals. Roughly 17 rarely observed V segments, including chromosome 9 orphons, were excluded from the earlier analysis of a few hundred of the donors because counts were too low. The study listed 150 to 200 TCR beta chains as associated with cytomegalovirus. An earlier analysis of approximately 500 of the donors showed that most TCR beta V segments appeared in productive rearrangements either about 90% or about 30% of the time, which broadly matched IMGT annotations. Linkage disequilibrium might explain the correlated functional status among segregating V segments, but an unknown experimental factor could not be excluded. CMV serostatus was the only immune exposure information available for the cohort.

Concerning this clone itself: It lacks a known antigen. The input lacks base qualities; no much larger clone sits a single base away.

Libraries were made using the immunoSEQ multiplex PCR assay. For the multiplex PCR, a mixture combining 60 forward primers for TCR Vbeta segments and 13 reverse primers for TCR Jbeta segments was used. Amplification of the CDR3 region of rearranged TCR beta genes was performed with a multiplex PCR assay on genomic DNA. Amplified TCR beta libraries were sequenced as 87-base-pair reads on the Illumina HiSeq System. From the authors' description of their analysis: A later analysis counted about 82 million unique TCR beta chains across the 700 or so repertoires, and 9 million to 14 million of these chains were shared by at least two donors. Raw reads were error-corrected and collapsed into unique sequences with a nearest-neighbor algorithm that merged closely related sequences to remove PCR and sequencing errors. To assign V, D and J gene segments, CDR3 sequences were aligned to IMGT reference sequences. For a sequence to be retained, a match of at least six nucleotides to both a V gene segment and a J gene segment was required. Rearrangements were called productive when the CDR3 lacked stop codons and stayed in frame with V and J; all others were non-productive. Following IMGT convention, CDR3 was defined as the stretch from the second conserved V-encoded cysteine to the conserved J-encoded phenylalanine. Sequences without an unambiguous match to a single V gene segment were excluded from the earlier analysis of several hundred of the donors. In an earlier analysis of approximately 610 of the donors, V segments were called functional above 56.7% productive rearrangements and were called segregating when the between-donor standard deviation exceeded 5%. To diagnose cytomegalovirus status from the catalog of TCR beta chain sequences, a statistical classification framework was built. In a later analysis, V and J genes were assigned by comparing TCR nucleotide sequences against IMGT/GENE-DB human TR gene sequences. The TCRdist pipeline was used in a later analysis to assign CDR3 sequences and most-parsimonious VDJ recombination scenarios. In a later analysis, every TCR beta chain was defined by the combination of its CDR3 amino acid sequence and its V-gene family, and reads without a unique V-gene family were dropped. As a way to deal with suspected cross-contamination and a sequencing artifact, a later analysis dropped roughly 600 nucleotide sequences that were highly shared and had low generation probability. For each public chain, a later analysis derived a clonal expansion index from normalized ranks of inferred template counts within each repertoire. In a later analysis, generation probabilities were computed with a VDJ recombination model fitted to out-of-frame rearrangements, and the resulting probabilities were checked against IGoR. In a later analysis, hypergeometric tests were used to score TCR-TCR, TCR-HLA and TCR-CMV co-occurrence, with a repertoire-size bias correction applied to TCR pairs. False discovery rates were estimated in a later analysis by permuting HLA or CMV assignments 20 times. In a later analysis, co-occurring TCRs were grouped with DBSCAN, and TCRdist sequence similarity was added when clustering was performed within HLA-allele-positive subsets. Co-occurrence clustering excluded repertoires with fewer than 30,000 or more than 120,000 public chains, plus five with anomalous nucleotide sharing. TCRdb limited this immuneACCESS table to in-frame rearrangements with V and J called. A share of clones is missing; checked studies link under half to unresolved V genes, and the rest is unexplained. The DNA was the basis for D and trimming; V, J and clone size are from that table. For this sample there are around 150,000 clones; around 77% appear just once. In total, the top ten clones hold 2% to 2.5% of the sample.

The cohort was made up of roughly 670 healthy bone marrow donors. Cohort members were all nominally healthy when sampled, although unrecorded immune exposures were likely present. The donor was CMV seronegative and belonged to the group of 350 to 400 seronegative cohort members. Each donor provided a peripheral blood sample, and peripheral blood mononuclear cells were used for TCR beta sequencing. The Qiagen DNeasy Blood Extraction Kit was used to extract genomic DNA from the blood cell samples. The sample comprised PBMCs. The sequence came from a man aged 30 to 45 in good health and CMV-seronegative.

The CDR3 amino acid sequence is: CASSYTAIAKNIQYF. Read as DNA, the sequence is TGTGCCAGCAGTTATACCGCTATAGCCAAAAACATTCAGTACTTC. Rearrangement joined TRBV28 to TRBJ2-4; no D gene is confidently identified. Between the V and J ends, shortened by 4 bases and 0 bases respectively, the junction contains 10 bases. Measured from the cysteine to the phenylalanine, the CDR3 is 15 residues long. The sequence is cut down to CDR3 DNA, 45 bases in frame from base 1. CDR1 and CDR2, looked up from the germline V gene, are MDHEN and SYDVKM.